This T cell receptor (beta chain) comes out of a study of read filtering for tumor transcriptome and immune sequencing. Broader study findings: This fraction held mixed bone marrow immune cells after CD138-negative sorting. Approximately 79% of IR-seq clonotypes had a single read, yet these held around 3.5% of reads. Dropping single-read clonotypes raised IR-seq and RNA-seq shared-clonotype correlation.

Sampling of bone marrow took place during active disease in every patient. The library was built from around 400 ng RNA with molecular barcoded adaptors for alpha/delta and beta/gamma chains. TCRdb reprocessed the reads with MiXCR, giving one entry per CDR3 protein. The repertoire holds under 150,000 distinct CDR3 sequences, approximately 13% seen once, with around 8.3% in the top ten. This clonotype has a count of ten or more. Antigen specificity is unknown. This clonotype originated in a donor at least 40 years old with multiple myeloma. The sequencing sample was made of a population of CD138-negative cells sorted from bone marrow.

CDR3 loop: CASSQALSWTGDTQYF. The CDR3 nucleotides are TGTGCCAGCAGCCAAGCCTTAAGCTGGACCGGGGATACGCAGTATTTT. The genes are TRBV4-2 and TRBJ2-3; D not certain. CDR3 length equals 16 residues. The V gene's germline CDR1 is LGHNA and CDR2 YNFKEQ. Between the trimmed V and J ends, which lost 1 base and 6 bases, there was a span of 17 bases.